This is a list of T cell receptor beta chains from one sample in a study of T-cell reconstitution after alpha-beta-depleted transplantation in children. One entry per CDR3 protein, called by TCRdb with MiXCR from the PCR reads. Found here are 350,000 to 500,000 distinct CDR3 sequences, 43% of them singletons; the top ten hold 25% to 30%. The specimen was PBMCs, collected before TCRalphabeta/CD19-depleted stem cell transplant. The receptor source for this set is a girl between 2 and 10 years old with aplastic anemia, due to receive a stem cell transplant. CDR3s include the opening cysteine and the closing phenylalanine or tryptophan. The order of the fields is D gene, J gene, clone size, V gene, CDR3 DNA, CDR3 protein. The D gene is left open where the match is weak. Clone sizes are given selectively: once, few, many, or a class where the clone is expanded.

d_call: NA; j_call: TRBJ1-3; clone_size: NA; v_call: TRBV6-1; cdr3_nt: TGTGCCAGCAGTGAACCGGCCCGGCGATCGGGAAACACCATATATTTT; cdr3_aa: CASSEPARRSGNTIYF
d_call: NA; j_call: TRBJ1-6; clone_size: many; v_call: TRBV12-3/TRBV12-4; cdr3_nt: TGTGCCAGCACTCCAGACAGGACCGGTAATTCACCCCTCCACTTT; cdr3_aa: CASTPDRTGNSPLHF
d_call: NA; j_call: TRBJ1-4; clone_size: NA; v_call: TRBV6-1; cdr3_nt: TGTGCCAGCAGTGAATTTTTATCTACTAATGAAAAACTGTTTTTT; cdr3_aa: CASSEFLSTNEKLFF
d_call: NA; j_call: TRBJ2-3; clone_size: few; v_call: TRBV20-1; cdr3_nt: TGCAGTGCTAGGGGGGTCCTCCCTCACCCAGATACGCAGTATTTT; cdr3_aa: CSARGVLPHPDTQYF
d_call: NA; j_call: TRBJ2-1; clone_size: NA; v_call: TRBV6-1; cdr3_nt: TGTGCCAGCACGCCGCCGGGTCCAGAGAAGTTCTTC; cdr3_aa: CASTPPGPEKFF
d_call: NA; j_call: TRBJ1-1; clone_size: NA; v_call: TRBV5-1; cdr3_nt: TGCGCCAGCAGCTTGGACAGGGACGACACTGAAGCTTTCTTT; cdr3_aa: CASSLDRDDTEAFF
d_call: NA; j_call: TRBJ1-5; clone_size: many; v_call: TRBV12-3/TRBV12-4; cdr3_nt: TGTGCCAGCAGTTGGGACCTAATGGGCAGCAATCAGCCCCAGCATTTT; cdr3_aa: CASSWDLMGSNQPQHF
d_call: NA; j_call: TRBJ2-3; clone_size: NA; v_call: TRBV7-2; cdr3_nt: TGTGCCGGGGGCGGGACTACTAGCACAGATACGCAGTATTTT; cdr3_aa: CAGGGTTSTDTQYF
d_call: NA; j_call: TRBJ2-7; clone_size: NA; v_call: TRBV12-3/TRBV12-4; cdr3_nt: TGTGCCAGCAGTTTAGGATTCGAGCAGTACTTC; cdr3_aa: CASSLGFEQYF
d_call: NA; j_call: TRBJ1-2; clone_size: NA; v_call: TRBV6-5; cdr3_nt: TGTGCCAGCAGTTACTCGAGAATCGACAGTAACTATGGCTACACCTTC; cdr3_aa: CASSYSRIDSNYGYTF
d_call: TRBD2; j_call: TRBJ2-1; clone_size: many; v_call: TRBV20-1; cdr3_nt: TGCAGTGCTAAACCGGGACTAGCGGGATTCTACAATGAGCAGTTCTTC; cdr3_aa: CSAKPGLAGFYNEQFF
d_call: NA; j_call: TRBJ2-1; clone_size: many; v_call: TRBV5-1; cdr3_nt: TGCGCCAGCAGCTTGGGGGGGGGCGGGAGCTCCTACAATGAGCAGTTCTTC; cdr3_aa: CASSLGGGGSSYNEQFF
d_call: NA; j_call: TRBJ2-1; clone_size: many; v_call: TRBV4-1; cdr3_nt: TGCGCCAGCAGCCAAGAAACTCCTCTTAGCTCCTACAATGAGCAGTTCTTC; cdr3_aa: CASSQETPLSSYNEQFF
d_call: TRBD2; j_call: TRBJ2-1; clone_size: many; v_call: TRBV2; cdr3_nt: TGTGCCAGCCGGCGGGTAGCGGGCGAGCAGTTCTTC; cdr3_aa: CASRRVAGEQFF
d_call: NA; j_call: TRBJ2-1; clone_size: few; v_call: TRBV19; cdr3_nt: TGTGCCAGTAGTGCCCCCCAGGGGGGCTACAATGAGCAGTTCTTC; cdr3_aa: CASSAPQGGYNEQFF
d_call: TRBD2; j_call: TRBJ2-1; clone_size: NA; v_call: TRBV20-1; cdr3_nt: TGCAGTGCTAGAGGTGGCCGGGAGGGCCGCTACAATGAGCAGTTCTTC; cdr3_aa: CSARGGREGRYNEQFF
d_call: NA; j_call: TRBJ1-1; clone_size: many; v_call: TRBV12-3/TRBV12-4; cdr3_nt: TGTGCCAGCAGTTTGGACCGCAGGGGAAAAACTGAAGCTTTCTTT; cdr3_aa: CASSLDRRGKTEAFF
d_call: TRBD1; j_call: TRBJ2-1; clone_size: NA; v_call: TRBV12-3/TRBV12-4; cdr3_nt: TGTGCCAGCAGGCCGGGACAGGGCTACAATGAGCAGTTCTTC; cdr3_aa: CASRPGQGYNEQFF
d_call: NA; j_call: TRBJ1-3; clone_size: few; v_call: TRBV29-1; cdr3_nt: TGCAGCGTTGCCGGAGGCTCTGGAAACACCATATATTTT; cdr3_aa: CSVAGGSGNTIYF
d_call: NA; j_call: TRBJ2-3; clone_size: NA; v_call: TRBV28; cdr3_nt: TGTGCCAGCACCACTACCACAGATACGCAGTATTTT; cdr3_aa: CASTTTTDTQYF
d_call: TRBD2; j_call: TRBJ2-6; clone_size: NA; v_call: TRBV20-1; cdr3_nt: TGCAGTGCTAGATCCCGCTTAGCGGGGAACTCTGGGGCCAACGTCCTGACTTTC; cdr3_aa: CSARSRLAGNSGANVLTF
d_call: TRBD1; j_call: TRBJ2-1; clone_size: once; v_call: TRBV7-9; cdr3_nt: TGTGCCAGCAGCTTAGCGAGGGACAGTCACAATGAGCAGTTCTTC; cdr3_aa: CASSLARDSHNEQFF
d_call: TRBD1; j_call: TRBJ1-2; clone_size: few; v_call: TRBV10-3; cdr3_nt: TGTGCCATCACCCGCCCGGGACAGGGAGACTATGGCTACACCTTC; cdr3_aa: CAITRPGQGDYGYTF
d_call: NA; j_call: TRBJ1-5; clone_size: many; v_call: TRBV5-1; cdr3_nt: TGCGCCAGCAGCTTGGGAAACAATCAGCCCCAGCATTTT; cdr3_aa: CASSLGNNQPQHF
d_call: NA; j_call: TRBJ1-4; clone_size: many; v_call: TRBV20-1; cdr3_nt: TGCAGTGCTAGATCCCCGGGTCTTGAAAAACTGTTTTTT; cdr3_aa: CSARSPGLEKLFF
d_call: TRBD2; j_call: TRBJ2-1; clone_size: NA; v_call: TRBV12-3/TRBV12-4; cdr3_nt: TGTGCCAGCAGCCGAGGGGTACTAGCGGGAAAGGATGAGCAGTTCTTC; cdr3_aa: CASSRGVLAGKDEQFF
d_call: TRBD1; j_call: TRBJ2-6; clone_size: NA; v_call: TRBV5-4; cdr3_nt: TGTGCCAGCAGCTTGGTGCCGACAGGGGGCCCCTACCGCTCTGGGGCCAACGTCCTGACTTTC; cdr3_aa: CASSLVPTGGPYRSGANVLTF
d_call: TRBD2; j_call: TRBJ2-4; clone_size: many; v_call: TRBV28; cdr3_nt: TGTGCCAGCACAACTAGCGGGAGGGGTGACATTCAGTACTTC; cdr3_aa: CASTTSGRGDIQYF
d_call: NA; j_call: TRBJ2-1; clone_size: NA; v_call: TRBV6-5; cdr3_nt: TGTGCCAGCAGTTGGACTCAGGGTAATGAGCAGTTCTTC; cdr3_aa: CASSWTQGNEQFF
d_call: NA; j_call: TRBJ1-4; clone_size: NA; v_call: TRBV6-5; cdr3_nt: TGTGCCAGCAGTTACGACGAAGCAACTAATGAAAAACTGTTTTTT; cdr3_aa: CASSYDEATNEKLFF
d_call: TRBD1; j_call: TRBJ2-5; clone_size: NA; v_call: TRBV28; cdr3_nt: TGTGCCAGCGGGGACAGGGGGCGCCCAGAGACCCAGTACTTC; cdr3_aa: CASGDRGRPETQYF
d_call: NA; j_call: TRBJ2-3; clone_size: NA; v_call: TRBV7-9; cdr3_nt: TGTGCCAGCAGCTTCACGATGGGAGGGGGCAGGGCAGATACGCAGTATTTT; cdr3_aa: CASSFTMGGGRADTQYF
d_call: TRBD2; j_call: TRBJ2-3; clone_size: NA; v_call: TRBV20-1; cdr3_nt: TGCAGTGCTAGAGATAATCGGTTGACTAGCGGGACCCCAGATACGCAGTATTTT; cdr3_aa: CSARDNRLTSGTPDTQYF
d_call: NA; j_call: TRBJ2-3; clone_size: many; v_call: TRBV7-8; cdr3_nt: TGTGCCAGCAGCGGACGGGGGGCGCAGGGAGATACGCAGTATTTT; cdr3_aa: CASSGRGAQGDTQYF
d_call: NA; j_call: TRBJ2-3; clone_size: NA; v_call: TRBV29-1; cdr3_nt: TGCAGCTCCAAGGGCGGGGATACGCAGTATTTT; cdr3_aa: CSSKGGDTQYF
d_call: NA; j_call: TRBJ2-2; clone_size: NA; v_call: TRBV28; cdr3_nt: TGTGCCAGCAGTGCCTACCTAGATTACGGGGAGCTGTTTTTT; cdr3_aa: CASSAYLDYGELFF
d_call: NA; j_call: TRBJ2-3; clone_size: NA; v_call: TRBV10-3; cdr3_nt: TGTGCCACCATCCGGTCAGAGGCAGATACGCAGTATTTT; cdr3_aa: CATIRSEADTQYF
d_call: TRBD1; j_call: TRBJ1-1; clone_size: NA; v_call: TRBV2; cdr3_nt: TGTGCCAGCAGTCGCTGGACAGGGCCTAACACTGAAGCTTTCTTT; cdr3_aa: CASSRWTGPNTEAFF
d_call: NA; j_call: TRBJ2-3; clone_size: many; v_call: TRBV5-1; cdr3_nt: TGCGCCAGCAGCTTTCCCACAGATACGCAGTATTTT; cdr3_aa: CASSFPTDTQYF
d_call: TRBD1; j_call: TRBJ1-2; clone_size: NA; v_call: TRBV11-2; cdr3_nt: TGTGCCAGCAGCCCCGGACAGGGGGGGAATGGCTACACCTTC; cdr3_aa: CASSPGQGGNGYTF
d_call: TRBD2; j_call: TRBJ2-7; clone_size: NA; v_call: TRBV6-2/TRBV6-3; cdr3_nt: TGTGCCAGCAGTTACGGGACTAGCGGGATCGACGGCGAGCAGTACTTC; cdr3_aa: CASSYGTSGIDGEQYF